This T cell receptor (beta chain) was captured in a study of T cell repertoires in cytomegalovirus infection. Across the whole study: Newly reported HLA-C-restricted and thoroughly characterized HLA-B-restricted CMV epitopes were employed. Public TCR beta signatures indicated both CMV infection and matching HLA type.

Study-wide points: The ex vivo response showed dominance by HLA-C-restricted CMV-specific TCR beta clonotypes.

A word on this clonotype: Antigen: not known.

MiXCR, run by TCRdb on the reads, gives a single entry per CDR3 protein. The sample contains 110,000 to 150,000 distinct CDR3 sequences, more than 25% of which appear only once. Looked up from germline, CDR1 is SGHRS and CDR2 is YFSETQ. V lost 3 bases and J lost 2; bases outside the gene matches: 5. CDR3 length: 14 residues. The source was CD8+ T cells from cultured PBMCs, collected from culture after CMV antigen stimulation. The sequence was obtained from a human donor in good health (CMV status not recorded). Some clones in this sample may be carry-over from other donors' samples. The chain has TRBV5-1 and TRBJ2-7; TRBD1 matches 7 bases. The chain's CDR3 is CASSSQGPPYEQYF. The CDR3 nucleotides are TGCGCCAGCAGCTCACAGGGGCCCCCCTACGAGCAGTACTTC.